The 27 T cell receptor beta chains reported below all come from one sample, sequenced in a study of CXCR3-negative and CXCR3-positive naive CD8 T cells. Libraries were UMI-labeled 5' RACE TRB cDNA. After re-calling the 5' RACE reads, TCRdb lists one entry per CDR3 protein, DNA absent. This sample's table has around 48,000 distinct CDR3 sequences. The sample taken for sequencing was memory CD8+ T cells from blood. Receptors originate from a human donor in good health. Some clones in this sample may be carry-over from other donors' samples.

The chain has TRBV7-9 and TRBJ2-1; the D call of TRBD1 rests on TCRdb alone, since no DNA is present to check it. The germline V gene has CDR1 SEHNR and CDR2 FQNEAQ (reference sequence). The length of the CDR3 is 17 residues. The CDR3: CASSTGSRVELDNEQFF.

The chain is built from TRBV12-5 and TRBJ2-1; TCRdb's D gene call, TRBD2, goes unchecked for lack of DNA. The germline CDR1 and CDR2 sequences are LGHNT and FRNRAP. The CDR3 covers 16 residues. The CDR3 sequence: CASGTPGTSGKGEQFF.

The chain links TRBV6-5 to TRBJ2-7; with no DNA, the TCRdb D assignment of TRBD2 cannot be verified. The CDR3 is made up of 14 amino acids. Germline CDR1 MNHEY, CDR2 SVGAGI. This CDR3 reads CASSLDPLSYEQYF.

The chain uses TRBV14 and TRBJ2-1; absent DNA, TCRdb's TRBD2 call cannot be checked. This CDR3 comprises 15 residues. CDR1 is SGHDN and CDR2 is FVKESK in the germline V gene. CDR3: CASSQEYHPSGTVFF. The variable domain in full, completed from reference TRBV14 and TRBJ2-1, reads EAGVTQFPSHSVIEKGQTVTLRCDPISGHDNLYWYRRVMGKEIKFLLHFVKESKQDESGMPNNRFLAERTGGTYSTLKVQPAELEDSGVYFCASSQEYHPSGTVFFGPGTRLTVL.

This clonotype is identified as medium-sized (0.01 to 0.1%) from frequency. The V gene is TRBV28, the J gene TRBJ2-2; TCRdb gives TRBD1 as the D gene, but with no DNA this cannot be confirmed. The length of the CDR3 is 14 residues. Germline V gene sequence: CDR1 MDHEN, CDR2 SYDVKM. The CDR3: CASRLQGSGGELFF.

The chain has TRBV15 and TRBJ1-5; TCRdb picks TRBD1, but there is no DNA to check that call. CDR1 is LNHNV and CDR2 is YYDKDF in the germline V gene (reference sequence). The CDR3 runs to 15 residues. CDR3: CATSTGTGGSQPQHF.

This rearrangement joins TRBV4-1 to TRBJ2-5; TCRdb picks TRBD1, but there is no DNA to check that call. Germline assignment: CDR1 MGHRA and CDR2 YSYEKL. The CDR3 runs to 15 residues. This chain's CDR3 is CASSPGLQGLETQYF.

The rearrangement links TRBV2 to TRBJ2-3; absent DNA, TCRdb's TRBD2 call cannot be checked. Germline V gene data show CDR1 as SNHLY and CDR2 as FYNNEI. This CDR3 comprises 15 residues. The CDR3 is CASIETRSDPDTHYF. The complete variable domain, with remaining parts taken from reference TRBV2 and TRBJ2-3, reads EPEVTQTPSHQVTQMGQEVILRCVPISNHLYFYWYRQILGQKVEFLVSFYNNEISEKSEIFDDQFSVERPDGSNFTLKIRSTKLEDSAMYFCASIETRSDPDTHYFGPGTRLTVL.

The CDR3 here is CASSLGYGNEQFF. The V and J genes are TRBV7-2 and TRBJ2-1. The CDR3 totals 13 residues. CDR1 is SGHTA and CDR2 is FQGNSA in the germline V gene.

This chain uses TRBV4-1 with TRBJ1-1. CDR1 is MGHRA, CDR2 YSYEKL, per germline. This CDR3 is built from 15 residues. CDR3 loop: CASSQDPGPNTEAFF.

This chain joins TRBV4-1 and TRBJ1-5; TCRdb's D gene call, TRBD1, goes unchecked for lack of DNA. The CDR3 sequence is 15 residues long. From germline, CDR1 is MGHRA and CDR2 YSYEKL. This chain's CDR3 is CASSQVSGAGQPQHF.

The V and J genes are TRBV27 and TRBJ2-7. Germline V gene lookup returns CDR1 MNHEY and CDR2 SMNVEV (reference sequence). CDR3 length equals 15 residues. CDR3 sequence reads: CASSLSTVGLYEQYF.

This chain joins TRBV7-9 and TRBJ1-1; TCRdb gives TRBD1 as the D gene, but with no DNA this cannot be confirmed. From germline, CDR1 is SEHNR and CDR2 FQNEAQ (reference sequence). CDR3 length: 13 residues. The CDR3 loop is CASRGRSDTEAFF.

V and J are TRBV6-6 and TRBJ2-7. The CDR3 is 14 residues long. Germline CDR1 and CDR2: MNHNY and SVGAGI (reference sequence). The CDR3: CASSYGQASYEQYF.

The chain has TRBV6-5 and TRBJ2-7; TCRdb returns TRBD1, unconfirmable since there is no DNA. Germline CDR1 MNHEY, CDR2 SVGAGI. CDR3 size: 15 residues. CDR3 region: CASSKTGTEQYEQYF.

The chain uses TRBV24-1 and TRBJ2-2. This CDR3 contains 15 residues. Germline CDR1 is KGHDR and CDR2 is SFDVKD. The CDR3 protein is CATSEGNLETGELFF.

The chain employs TRBV7-2 and TRBJ2-7; the D call of TRBD2 rests on TCRdb alone, since no DNA is present to check it. Germline CDR1 and CDR2: SGHTA and FQGNSA. This CDR3 spans 15 amino acids. The chain's CDR3 is CASSYPGLARDEQYF.

This chain joins TRBV25-1 and TRBJ2-2; TCRdb proposes TRBD1, but this gene call is untestable without DNA. CDR1 and CDR2 from the germline V gene are MGHDK and SYGVNS. CDR3 length: 15 residues. CDR3 loop: CASSPGQGDTGELFF.

The gene calls are TRBV29-1 and TRBJ2-7; TCRdb designates TRBD2, a call that cannot be tested without DNA. The CDR3 totals 13 residues. Germline CDR1 SQVTM, CDR2 ANQGSEA. This chain's CDR3 is CSVPAGTSYEQYF.

The V gene is TRBV12-3 or TRBV12-4, the J gene TRBJ2-7. The CDR3 loop spans 14 amino acids. The CDR3 reads CASSFYETQREQYF.

The chain carries TRBV6-2 or TRBV6-3 and TRBJ1-1. The CDR3 runs 13 residues. The germline CDR1 and CDR2 sequences are MNHEY and SVGEGT. The CDR3 loop reads CASSYFGDTEAFF.

The rearrangement links TRBV28 to TRBJ2-1. This CDR3 has 16 amino acids. Germline CDR1 is MDHEN and CDR2 is SYDVKM. This chain's CDR3 is CASSLFTDGSYNEQFF.

V usage is TRBV7-9 and J usage is TRBJ2-7. The CDR3 sequence is 13 residues long. The V gene's germline CDR1 is SEHNR and CDR2 FQNEAQ (reference sequence). This chain's CDR3 is CASSLDYSYEQYF. The variable domain in full, with the rest retrieved from reference TRBV7-9 and TRBJ2-7, is DTGVSQNPRHKITKRGQNVTFRCDPISEHNRLYWYRQTLGQGPEFLTYFQNEAQLEKSRLLSDRFSAERPKGSFSTLEIQRTEQGDSAMYLCASSLDYSYEQYFGPGTRLTVT.

The chain uses TRBV4-1 and TRBJ1-1. This CDR3 comprises 12 residues. Germline CDR1 is MGHRA and CDR2 is YSYEKL. Here the CDR3 reads CASSQDLGEAFF.

V usage is TRBV29-1 and J usage is TRBJ2-1; no DNA is available, so the TRBD2 call from TCRdb remains unchecked. Germline assignment: CDR1 SQVTM and CDR2 ANQGSEA. The CDR3 extends over 12 amino acids. The CDR3 region is CSVRREGHEQFF.

The chain links TRBV2 to TRBJ1-1; no DNA is available, so the TRBD1 call from TCRdb remains unchecked. The CDR3 contains 14 residues. Germline lookup yields CDR1 SNHLY and CDR2 FYNNEI. The CDR3 spells CASDPGQANTEAFF.

The chain uses TRBV29-1 and TRBJ1-2. The CDR3 has 15 residues. Germline V gene sequence: CDR1 SQVTM, CDR2 ANQGSEA. The CDR3 spells CSVDSPQGRNYGYTF.